The 30 T cell receptor beta chains given below trace back to one sample, sequenced in a study of T cells in localized non-small cell lung cancer. Repertoires were generated with immunoSEQ multiplex PCR, while TCRdb's copy carries only in-frame clones and drops some. The sample consists of approximately 54,000 clones, 70% to 90% of them appearing once. The sample was peripheral blood, taken before any cancer treatment. The receptors stem from a woman aged 40-75 years with stage I lung adenocarcinoma.

The chain links TRBV6-6 to TRBJ1-2; 7 bases line up with TRBD1. The V gene end was trimmed by 0 bases and the J gene end by 6 bases; junction bases not matched to a gene: 7. CDR1 MNHNY and CDR2 SVGAGI come from the germline V gene (reference sequence). The CDR3 is made up of 15 amino acids. CDR3 protein: CASSYSTGRLDGYTF. As DNA, the CDR3 is TGTGCCAGCAGTTACTCGACAGGGAGGTTGGATGGCTACACCTTC.

This clone was picked up one time. This chain joins TRBV19 and TRBJ2-5; TRBD2 is a possible D gene (6 bases). CDR1 is LNHDA, CDR2 SQIVND, per germline (reference sequence). The CDR3 consists of 19 residues. The ends were cut back, 3 bases at V and 0 bases at J, with 23 bases in the middle. The CDR3 nucleotides are TGTGCCAGTAGTATTAGGAGCTTCACGGACTATGCGTACCAAGAGACCCAGTACTTC. It specifies CASSIRSFTDYAYQETQYF. Complete variable domain (other parts from reference TRBV19 and TRBJ2-5): DGGITQSPKYLFRKEGQNVTLSCEQNLNHDAMYWYRQDPGQGLRLIYYSQIVNDFQKGDIAEGYSVSREKKESFPLTVTSAQKNPTAFYLCASSIRSFTDYAYQETQYFGPGTRLLVL.

In the case of this clone: This sample includes further DNA sequences coding for the same CDR3. J is TRBJ1-2 and V is TRBV30; D is ambiguous. V was shortened by 3 bases and J by 3 bases, with 5 bases between the two germline ends. The CDR3 loop spans 11 amino acids. Germline V gene sequence: CDR1 GTSNPN, CDR2 SVGIG (reference sequence). The CDR3 bases are TGTGCCTGGAGCCGAGACTATGGCTACACCTTC. Protein: CAWSRDYGYTF.

The chain recombines TRBV6-4 with TRBJ2-1, with 9 bases fitting TRBD2. The germline CDR1 and CDR2 sequences are MRHNA and SNTAGT. The J segment lost 7 bases and the V segment lost 6 bases, leaving 10 bases of the junction unmatched. CDR3 length equals 15 residues. The CDR3 DNA follows: TGTGCCAGCAGCGGCGGGGGGGCCTTAGGGAATGAGCAGTTCTTC. Encoded protein: CASSGGGALGNEQFF.

CDR3 bases: TGCGCCAGCAGCTTGGTCTCGGTGAGCTCCTACAATGAGCAGTTCTTC. This encodes CASSLVSVSSYNEQFF. This sequence joins TRBV5-1 and TRBJ2-1, with no clear D. CDR1 and CDR2 from the germline V gene are SGHRS and YFSETQ. V gave up 0 bases and J gave up 0 bases, with 10 bases separating them. This CDR3 has 16 amino acids.

The rearrangement uses TRBV5-8 and TRBJ1-5, with unresolved D. The CDR3 totals 11 residues. CDR1 SGHTS and CDR2 YDEGEE come from the germline V gene. The germline V and J ends were trimmed by 0 bases and 5 bases, with 0 bases remaining between them. This CDR3 is CASSLDQPQHF. The CDR3 DNA reads as TGTGCCAGCAGCTTGGATCAGCCCCAGCATTTT.

The rearrangement joins TRBV10-3 to TRBJ2-7, with D possibly being TRBD2 (5 bases). The CDR3 is 12 amino acids. The germline V gene has CDR1 ENHRY and CDR2 SYGVKD. V was cut by 8 bases and J by 1 base, with 9 bases left in between. The CDR3 reads CAIGLGSYEQYF. In DNA form, the CDR3 reads TGTGCCATCGGACTTGGATCCTACGAGCAGTACTTC.

The rearrangement uses TRBV7-2 and TRBJ1-1; D is perhaps TRBD1 (5 bases). CDR1 and CDR2 from the germline V gene are SGHTA and FQGNSA. V was trimmed by 5 bases and J by 0 bases, leaving 13 bases between them. This CDR3 is built from 15 residues. CDR3 sequence (DNA): TGTGCCAGCAGCCCCAATGGGGCCCTGAACACTGAAGCTTTCTTT. Residues: CASSPNGALNTEAFF.

Points on this clone: Germline and junction disagree at one end, which may indicate a read error. The chain is built from TRBV11-2 and TRBJ1-1, with 9 bases that match TRBD1. The CDR3 consists of 13 residues. Germline CDR1 reads SGHAT; CDR2 reads FQNNGV. The CDR3 nucleotides are TGTGCCAGCAGCTTAATATGGGACAGGGCTTTCTATTTT. Its protein is CASSLIWDRAFYF.

The V call is TRBV7-2, the J call TRBJ2-1; unclear D gene. The CDR3 is 16 residues long. Germline-derived CDR1 and CDR2 are SGHTA and FQGNSA. The V gene lost 2 bases and the J gene lost 0 bases, with 11 bases spanning the gap. CDR3 DNA sequence: TGTGCCAGCAGCTTATGGTCCACGAGCTCCTACAATGAGCAGTTCTTC. This translates into CASSLWSTSSYNEQFF.

DNA for the CDR3: TGCGCCAGCAGCCGGGACTCTTACAATGAGCAGTTCTTC. This translates into CASSRDSYNEQFF. The chain joins TRBV5-1 to TRBJ2-1; maybe TRBD2 (6 bases). V lost 4 bases, J lost 4 bases, and 9 bases lay in between. Germline V CDR1 and CDR2: SGHRS, YFSETQ. CDR3 length: 13 amino acids.

V is TRBV7-3 and J is TRBJ2-2; 7 bases fit TRBD2. The CDR3 has 17 amino acids. Germline assignment: CDR1 SGHTA and CDR2 FQGTGA. Trimming cost V 5 bases and J 0 bases; bases outside gene matches: 9. The CDR3 protein is CASSPTGLAANTGELFF. Written as DNA, the CDR3 is TGTGCCAGCAGCCCCACGGGGCTAGCGGCGAACACCGGGGAGCTGTTTTTT.

This chain links TRBV20-1 with TRBJ2-7; perhaps TRBD2 as D (5 bases). The V end was cut by 6 bases, the J end by 3 bases, with 9 bases between. CDR1 DFQATT and CDR2 SNEGSKA come from the germline V gene (reference sequence). CDR3 length: 11 residues. CDR3 DNA sequence: TGCAGTGCGGACCGGGGCTACGAGCAGTACTTC. This sequence encodes CSADRGYEQYF.

The genes are TRBV7-9 and TRBJ1-1; D is uncertain. V shed 0 bases and J shed 2 bases, with 7 bases lying between them. The length of the CDR3 is 14 residues. Germline V gene lookup returns CDR1 SEHNR and CDR2 FQNEAQ (reference sequence). DNA for the CDR3: TGTGCCAGCAGCTTAGCCTCTTTAAACACTGAAGCTTTCTTT. It yields the protein CASSLASLNTEAFF.

This clone has a single count. The V call is TRBV2, the J call TRBJ1-2; 8 bases align to TRBD1. Unmatched junction bases numbered 6, after V lost 5 bases and J lost 7 bases. CDR3 length: 13 residues. In germline, CDR1 is SNHLY, CDR2 FYNNEI. The CDR3 spells CASSSGGAGGYTF. CDR3 in DNA: TGTGCCAGCAGTTCAGGGGGCGCAGGTGGCTACACCTTC.

This clone was found a few times. The chain combines TRBV6-1 with TRBJ2-7; 9 bases agree with TRBD2. The CDR3 totals 13 residues. V dropped 11 bases and J dropped 0; count of bases not matched to a gene: 5. Germline values: CDR1 MNHNS, CDR2 SASEGT. The CDR3 DNA reads TGTGCCGCGGGAGGGGGGGGCTCCTACGAGCAGTACTTC. Protein product: CAAGGGGSYEQYF.

The CDR3 nucleotides read TGTGCCAGCAAAAGATTCAATGAGCAGTTCTTC. It specifies CASKRFNEQFF. This chain joins TRBV6-7 and TRBJ2-1; D is ambiguous. TRBV6-7 is recorded as an ORF, its role being uncertain. This CDR3 has 11 amino acids. The V gene lost 7 bases and the J gene lost 6 bases, with 7 bases spanning the gap.

This chain joins TRBV28 and TRBJ2-2; D uncertain. Germline CDR1 MDHEN, CDR2 SYDVKM. Trimming left V 5 bases short and J 0 bases short, with 4 bases between. The CDR3 has 13 residues. CDR3 protein: CASSPPNTGELFF. The CDR3 nucleotides read TGTGCCAGCAGTCCCCCGAACACCGGGGAGCTGTTTTTT.

The chain carries TRBV9 and TRBJ2-3, with a weak D call TRBD1 (5 bases). V gave up 0 bases and J gave up 5 bases, with 10 bases separating them. Germline V gene data show CDR1 as SGDLS and CDR2 as YYNGEE. The CDR3 is made up of 14 amino acids. In DNA, the CDR3 is TGTGCCAGCAGCGTAGAGGGGTTCGTAGATACGCAGTATTTT. It specifies CASSVEGFVDTQYF.

The J gene is TRBJ1-2, the V gene TRBV6-1; 7 nucleotides align to TRBD1. V lost 2 bases and J lost 4; bases outside the gene matches: 7. Per the germline V gene, CDR1 is MNHNS and CDR2 is SASEGT. The CDR3 is 15 residues long. The CDR3 DNA reads as TGTGCCAGCAGTGAAAACAGGGGAGCGAGCTATGGCTACACCTTC. It is translated as CASSENRGASYGYTF.

The table lists this clone with a few counts. The rearrangement joins TRBV30 to TRBJ1-1; no reliable D call. The CDR3 spans 11 residues. Trimming left V 2 bases short and J 4 bases short, with 5 bases between. CDR1 is GTSNPN, CDR2 SVGIG, per germline (reference sequence). The CDR3 region is CAWSRTTEAFF. DNA for the CDR3: TGTGCCTGGAGTCGCACCACTGAAGCTTTCTTT.

The chain recombines TRBV2 with TRBJ2-7; 7 bases fit TRBD2. There are 13 residues in the CDR3. After removal of 8 bases from V and 3 bases from J, the junction contained 7 bases not matched to a gene. CDR1 and CDR2 (germline): SNHLY, FYNNEI. CDR3 amino acids: CASAREEGYEQYF. CDR3 bases: TGTGCCAGCGCCCGGGAGGAGGGCTACGAGCAGTACTTC.

The V gene is TRBV7-8, the J gene TRBJ1-2; 9 bases fit TRBD1. The CDR3 runs to 16 residues. After removal of 4 bases from V and 2 bases from J, the junction contained 8 bases not matched to a gene. Germline lookup yields CDR1 SGHVS and CDR2 FQNEAQ. This CDR3 reads CASSSGGDRVNYGYTF. The CDR3 nucleotides are TGTGCCAGCAGCTCAGGGGGGGACAGGGTGAACTATGGCTACACCTTC.

V gene TRBV5-1 combines with J gene TRBJ2-1, with TRBD2 as a possible D gene (7 bases). Germline CDR1 SGHRS, CDR2 YFSETQ. Trimming stripped 7 bases from V and 5 bases from J, with 16 bases between. The CDR3 is 14 residues long. CDR3 DNA: TGCGCCAGCTCCTCCCGGGGGGCCGACAATGAGCAGTTCTTC. Protein: CASSSRGADNEQFF.

This chain connects TRBV6-1 to TRBJ1-2, with TRBD1 as a possible D gene (5 bases). The CDR3 is 15 amino acids. Germline V lookup: CDR1 MNHNS, CDR2 SASEGT. V dropped 1 base and J dropped 5 bases, with 14 bases sitting between them. DNA for the CDR3: TGTGCCAGCAGTGAAGGCGTTGGGACCAGGTATGGCTACACCTTC. This codes for CASSEGVGTRYGYTF.

The chain has TRBV19 and TRBJ1-5, with D unresolved. Germline-derived CDR1 and CDR2 are LNHDA and SQIVND (reference sequence). This CDR3 comprises 15 residues. Trimming took 3 bases from V and 7 from J, leaving 16 bases between them. The CDR3 region is CASSITLGTGQPQHF. The CDR3 DNA sequence: TGTGCCAGTAGTATCACCCTGGGAACCGGGCAGCCCCAGCATTTT.

The V gene is TRBV14, the J gene TRBJ2-1, with 9 nucleotides matching TRBD1. The CDR3 spans 17 residues. V trimming: 0 bases; J trimming: 7 bases; junction bases outside the gene matches: 10. Germline CDR1 is SGHDN and CDR2 is FVKESK. The CDR3 spells CASSQEGPQQGANEQFF. The CDR3, as DNA: TGTGCCAGCAGCCAAGAGGGCCCCCAACAGGGGGCAAATGAGCAGTTCTTC.

This clone appeared once. This rearrangement joins TRBV5-1 to TRBJ2-1; maybe TRBD2 (5 bases). V lost 0 bases and J lost 6, with 10 bases in between. This CDR3 comprises 14 residues. Germline CDR1 reads SGHRS; CDR2 reads YFSETQ. For the CDR3, the DNA is TGCGCCAGCAGCTTGGTTGTTGGGAGCAATGAGCAGTTCTTC. Translated: CASSLVVGSNEQFF.

The chain links TRBV5-1 to TRBJ1-6, with no clear D. V dropped 0 bases and J dropped 0 bases, with 10 bases sitting between them. Germline V gene data show CDR1 as SGHRS and CDR2 as YFSETQ. The CDR3 consists of 17 residues. CDR3 protein: CASSLEFVGSYNSPLHF. The CDR3 DNA follows: TGCGCCAGCAGCTTGGAGTTTGTCGGCTCCTATAATTCACCCCTCCACTTT.

This chain connects TRBV30 to TRBJ2-2; D gene uncertain. V was shortened by 5 bases and J by 0 bases, with 7 bases between the two germline ends. From germline, CDR1 is GTSNPN and CDR2 SVGIG (reference sequence). This CDR3 is built from 13 residues. CDR3 loop: CAWGRTNTGELFF. CDR3 nucleotides: TGTGCCTGGGGGCGGACGAACACCGGGGAGCTGTTTTTT.